The sequence of this TCR beta chain was determined in a study of shared T cell receptors in the human thymus. Produced via immunoSEQ multiplex PCR; TCRdb's table is partial and in-frame only. The sample yields 600,000 or so clones, around 87% seen once. With V trimmed by 6 bases and J by 9 bases, 4 bases remained unmatched. Per the germline V gene, CDR1 is MNHNY and CDR2 is SVGAGI (reference sequence). The CDR3 covers 12 residues. The data were also submitted as part of a second study, on human thymus T cells. That work adds: Healthy Finnish infants undergoing corrective surgery for congenital heart defects were used as donors. Thymic tissue was derived from resections collected during corrective heart surgery. In thymic and blood repertoires alike, V and J usage looked biased. Related work found strong thymic repertoire overlap between unrelated individuals.

The rearrangement links TRBV6-6 to TRBJ2-4; 8 bases are shared with TRBD1. The clonotype was recovered from a boy less than two years old with a congenital heart defect. Sequences were obtained from thymocytes. CDR3 region: CASRGQGGIQYF. The CDR3 DNA is TGTGCCAGCAGAGGACAGGGAGGCATTCAGTACTTC.